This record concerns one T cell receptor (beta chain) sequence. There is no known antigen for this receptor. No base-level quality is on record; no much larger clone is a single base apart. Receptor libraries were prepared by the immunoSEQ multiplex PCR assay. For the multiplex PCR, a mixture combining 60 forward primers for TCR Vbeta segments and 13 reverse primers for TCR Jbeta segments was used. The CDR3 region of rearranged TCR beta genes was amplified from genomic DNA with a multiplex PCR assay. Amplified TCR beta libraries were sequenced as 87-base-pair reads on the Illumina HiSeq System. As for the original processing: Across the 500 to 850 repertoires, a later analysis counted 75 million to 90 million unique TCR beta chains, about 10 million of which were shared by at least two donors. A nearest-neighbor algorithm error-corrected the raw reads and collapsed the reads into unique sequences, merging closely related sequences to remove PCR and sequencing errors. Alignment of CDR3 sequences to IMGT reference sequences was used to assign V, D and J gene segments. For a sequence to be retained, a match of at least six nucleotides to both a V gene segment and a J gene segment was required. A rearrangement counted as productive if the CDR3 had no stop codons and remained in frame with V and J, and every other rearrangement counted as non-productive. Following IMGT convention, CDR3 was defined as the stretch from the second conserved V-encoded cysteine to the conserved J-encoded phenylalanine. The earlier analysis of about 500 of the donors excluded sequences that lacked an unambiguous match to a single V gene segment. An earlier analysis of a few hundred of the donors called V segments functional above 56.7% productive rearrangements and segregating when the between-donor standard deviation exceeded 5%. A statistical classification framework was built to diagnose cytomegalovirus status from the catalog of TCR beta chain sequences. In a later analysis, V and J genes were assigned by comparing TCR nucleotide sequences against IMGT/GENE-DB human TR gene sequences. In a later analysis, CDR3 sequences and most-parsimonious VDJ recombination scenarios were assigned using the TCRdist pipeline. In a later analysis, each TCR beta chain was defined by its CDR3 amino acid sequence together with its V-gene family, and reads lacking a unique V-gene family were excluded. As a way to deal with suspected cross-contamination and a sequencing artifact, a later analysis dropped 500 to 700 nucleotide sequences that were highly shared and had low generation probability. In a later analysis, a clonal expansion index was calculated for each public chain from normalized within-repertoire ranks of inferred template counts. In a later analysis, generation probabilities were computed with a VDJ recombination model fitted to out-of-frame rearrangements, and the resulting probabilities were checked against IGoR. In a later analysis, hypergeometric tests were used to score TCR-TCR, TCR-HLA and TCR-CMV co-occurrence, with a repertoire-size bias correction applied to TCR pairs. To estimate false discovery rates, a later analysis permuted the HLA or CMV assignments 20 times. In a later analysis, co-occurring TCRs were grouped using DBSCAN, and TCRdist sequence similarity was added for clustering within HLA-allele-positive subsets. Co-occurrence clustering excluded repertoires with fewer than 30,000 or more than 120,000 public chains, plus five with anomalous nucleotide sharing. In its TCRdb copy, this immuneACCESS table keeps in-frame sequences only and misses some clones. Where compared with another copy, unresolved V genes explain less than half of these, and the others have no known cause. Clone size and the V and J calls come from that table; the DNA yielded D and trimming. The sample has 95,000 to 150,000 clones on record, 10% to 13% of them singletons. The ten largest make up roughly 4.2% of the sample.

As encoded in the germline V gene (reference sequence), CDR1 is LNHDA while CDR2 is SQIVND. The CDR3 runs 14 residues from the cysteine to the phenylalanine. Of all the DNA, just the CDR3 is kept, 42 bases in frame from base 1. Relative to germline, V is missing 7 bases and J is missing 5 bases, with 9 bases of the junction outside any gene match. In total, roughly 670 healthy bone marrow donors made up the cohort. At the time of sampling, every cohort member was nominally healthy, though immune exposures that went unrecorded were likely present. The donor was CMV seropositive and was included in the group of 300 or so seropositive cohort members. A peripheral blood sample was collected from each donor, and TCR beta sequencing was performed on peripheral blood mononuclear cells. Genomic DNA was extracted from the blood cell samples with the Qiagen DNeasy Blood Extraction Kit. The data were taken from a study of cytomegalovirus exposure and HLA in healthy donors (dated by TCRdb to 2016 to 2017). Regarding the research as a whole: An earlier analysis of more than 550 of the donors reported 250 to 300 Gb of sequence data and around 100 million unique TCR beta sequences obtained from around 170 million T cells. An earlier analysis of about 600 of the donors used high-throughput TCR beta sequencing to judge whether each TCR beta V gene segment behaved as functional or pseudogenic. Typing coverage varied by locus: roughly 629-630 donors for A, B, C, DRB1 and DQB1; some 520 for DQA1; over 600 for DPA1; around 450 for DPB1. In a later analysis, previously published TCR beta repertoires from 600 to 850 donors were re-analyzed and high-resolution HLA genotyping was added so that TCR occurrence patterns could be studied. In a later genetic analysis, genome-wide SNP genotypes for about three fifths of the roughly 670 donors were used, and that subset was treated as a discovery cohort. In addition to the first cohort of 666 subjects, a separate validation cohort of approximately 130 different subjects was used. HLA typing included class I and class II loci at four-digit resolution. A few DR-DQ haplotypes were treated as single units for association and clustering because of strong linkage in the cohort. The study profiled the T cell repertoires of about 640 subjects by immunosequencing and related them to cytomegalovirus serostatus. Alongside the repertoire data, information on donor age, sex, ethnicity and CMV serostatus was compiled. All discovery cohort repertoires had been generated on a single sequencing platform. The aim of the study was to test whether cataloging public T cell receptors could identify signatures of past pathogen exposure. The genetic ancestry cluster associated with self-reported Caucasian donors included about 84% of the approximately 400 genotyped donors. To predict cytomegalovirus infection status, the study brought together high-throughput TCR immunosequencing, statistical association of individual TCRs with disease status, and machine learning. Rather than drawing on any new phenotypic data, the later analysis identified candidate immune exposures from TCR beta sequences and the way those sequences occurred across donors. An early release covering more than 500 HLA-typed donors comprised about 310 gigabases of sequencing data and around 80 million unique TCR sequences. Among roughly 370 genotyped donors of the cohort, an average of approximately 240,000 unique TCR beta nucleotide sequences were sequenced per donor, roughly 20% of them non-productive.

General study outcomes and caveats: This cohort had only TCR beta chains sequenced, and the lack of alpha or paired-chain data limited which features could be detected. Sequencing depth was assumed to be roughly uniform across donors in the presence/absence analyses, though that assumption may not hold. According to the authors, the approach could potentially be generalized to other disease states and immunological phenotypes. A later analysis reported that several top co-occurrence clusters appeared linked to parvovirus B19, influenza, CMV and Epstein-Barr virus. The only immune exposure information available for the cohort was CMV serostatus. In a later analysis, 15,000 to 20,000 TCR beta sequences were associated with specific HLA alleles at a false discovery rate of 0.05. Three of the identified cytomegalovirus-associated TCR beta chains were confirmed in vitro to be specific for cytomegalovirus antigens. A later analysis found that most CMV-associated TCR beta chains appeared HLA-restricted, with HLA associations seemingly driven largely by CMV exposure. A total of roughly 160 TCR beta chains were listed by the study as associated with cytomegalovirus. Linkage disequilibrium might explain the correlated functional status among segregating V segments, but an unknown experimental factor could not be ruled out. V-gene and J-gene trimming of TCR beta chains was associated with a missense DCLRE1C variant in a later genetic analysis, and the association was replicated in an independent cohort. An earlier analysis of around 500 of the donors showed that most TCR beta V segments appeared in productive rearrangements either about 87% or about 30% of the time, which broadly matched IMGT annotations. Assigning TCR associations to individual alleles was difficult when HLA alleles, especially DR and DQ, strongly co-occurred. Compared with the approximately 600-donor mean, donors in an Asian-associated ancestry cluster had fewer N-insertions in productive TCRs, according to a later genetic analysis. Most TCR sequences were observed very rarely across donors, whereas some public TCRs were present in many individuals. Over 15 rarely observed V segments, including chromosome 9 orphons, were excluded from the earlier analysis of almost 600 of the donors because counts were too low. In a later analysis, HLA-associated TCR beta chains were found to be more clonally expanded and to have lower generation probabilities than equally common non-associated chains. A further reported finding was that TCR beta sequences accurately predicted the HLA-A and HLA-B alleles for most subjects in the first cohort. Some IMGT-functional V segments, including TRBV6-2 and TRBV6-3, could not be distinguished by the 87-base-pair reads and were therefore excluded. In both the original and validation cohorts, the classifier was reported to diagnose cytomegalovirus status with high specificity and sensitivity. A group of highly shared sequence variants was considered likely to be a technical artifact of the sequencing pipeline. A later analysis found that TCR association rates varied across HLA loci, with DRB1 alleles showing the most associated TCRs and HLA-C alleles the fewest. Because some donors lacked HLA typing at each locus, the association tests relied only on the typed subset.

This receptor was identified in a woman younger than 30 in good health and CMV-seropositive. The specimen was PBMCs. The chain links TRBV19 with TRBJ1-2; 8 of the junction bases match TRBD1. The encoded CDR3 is CASKNTGTGYGYTF. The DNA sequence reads TGTGCCAGTAAAAACACCGGGACAGGTTATGGCTACACCTTC.